This is a list of T cell receptor beta chains from one sample in a study of T cell clonotyping in hematopoietic cell transplantation. TCRdb's table, derived via immunoSEQ multiplex PCR, lists solely in-frame clones and lacks some. This sample yields more than 9,000 clones, of which approximately 90% are seen a single time; about 0.79% belongs to the top ten. The source material was peripheral blood mononuclear cells. The receptors here all came from a woman aged 50 to 60 in good health. Some clones in this sample may be carry-over from other donors' samples. Each CDR3 is given with its conserved first and last residue. The D gene is left open where the match is weak. Rows give clone size only sometimes, using once, few, many, or a class for an expanded clone.

j_call,v_call,clone_size,d_call,cdr3_aa,cdr3_nt
TRBJ1-2,TRBV5-1,NA,NA,CASSLSGGYGYTF,TGCGCCAGCAGCTTGTCAGGAGGTTATGGCTACACCTTC
TRBJ2-3,TRBV29-1,NA,NA,CSVEDKGRGTDTQYF,TGCAGCGTTGAAGATAAGGGTCGGGGAACAGATACGCAGTATTTT
TRBJ2-7,TRBV4-1,NA,TRBD2,CASSQTSGYEQYF,TGCGCCAGCAGCCAAACTAGCGGATACGAGCAGTACTTC
TRBJ1-2,TRBV20-1,NA,NA,CSANPHRGYTF,TGCAGTGCTAATCCGCATAGGGGCTACACCTTC
TRBJ2-1,TRBV7-9,NA,NA,CASSLSGDEQFF,TGTGCCAGCAGCTTATCAGGTGATGAGCAGTTCTTC
TRBJ2-7,TRBV2,once,TRBD1,CATGQGSFYEQYF,TGTGCCACGGGACAGGGAAGTTTCTACGAGCAGTACTTC
TRBJ1-1,TRBV4-1,few,TRBD1,CASSRDRAVNTEAFF,TGCGCCAGCAGCCGGGACAGGGCTGTGAACACTGAAGCTTTCTTT
TRBJ1-1,TRBV6-6,NA,TRBD1,CASRSPRTGEVKAFF,TGTGCCAGCAGGTCTCCCAGGACAGGGGAAGTTAAAGCTTTCTTT
TRBJ2-3,TRBV6-5,NA,TRBD1,CASSSHSTGYRDTQYF,TGTGCCAGCAGTTCCCACTCGACAGGGTATAGAGATACGCAGTATTTT
TRBJ2-7,TRBV19,NA,NA,CASSNGRDFYEQYF,TGTGCCAGTAGTAACGGCAGGGATTTTTACGAGCAGTACTTC
TRBJ1-3,TRBV30,NA,NA,CAWSVVGLGNTIYF,TGTGCCTGGAGTGTAGTGGGGCTTGGAAACACCATATATTTT
TRBJ1-5,TRBV6-1,once,NA,CASSERGGAGQPQHF,TGTGCCAGCAGTGAACGCGGGGGCGCAGGTCAGCCCCAGCATTTT
TRBJ1-6,TRBV19,NA,NA,CASSITADSPLHF,TGTGCCAGTAGTATAACAGCGGATTCACCCCTCCACTTT
TRBJ2-7,TRBV9,NA,TRBD1,CASSLQGQGFSEQYF,TGTGCCAGCAGCTTACAAGGACAGGGCTTTTCCGAGCAGTACTTC
TRBJ2-1,TRBV5-1,few,TRBD2,CASSLSGGYNEQFF,TGCGCCAGCAGCTTGAGCGGGGGCTACAATGAGCAGTTCTTC
TRBJ1-2,TRBV6-6,NA,NA,CASSYGMGNYGYTF,TGTGCCAGCAGTTACGGAATGGGTAACTATGGCTACACCTTC
TRBJ2-1,TRBV4-3,NA,TRBD2,CASSLLSGVYNEQFF,TGCGCCAGCAGCCTATTAAGCGGGGTTTACAATGAGCAGTTCTTC
TRBJ1-3,TRBV2,NA,TRBD1,CASKFDRDRENTIYF,TGTGCCAGCAAATTCGACAGGGATCGCGAAAACACCATATATTTT
TRBJ1-2,TRBV14,NA,NA,CASSYRQGSFGYTF,TGTGCCAGCAGCTACCGGCAGGGGTCTTTCGGCTACACCTTC
TRBJ2-7,TRBV18,NA,NA,CASSPQGWYEQYF,TGTGCCAGCTCACCTCAGGGGTGGTACGAGCAGTACTTC